This TCR beta chain was retrieved from a study of blood T cell repertoires in COVID-19. About the study: Researchers got acute and convalescent COVID-19 samples from the United States, Italy and Spain. T cells, B-cell-depleted T cells, or PBMCs provided the cDNA or gDNA that served as material.

Between the trimmed V and J ends, which lost 6 bases and 3 bases, there was a span of 11 bases. Germline values: CDR1 GTSNPN, CDR2 SVGIG (reference sequence). The CDR3 spans 12 residues. Original handling: Amplifying reference gene primers gave estimates of nucleated cell counts. Assay used: immunoSEQ multiplex PCR; TCRdb lists only in-frame clones, some missing. V and J calls and clone size are as listed in that table; D and trimming were resolved from the DNA. There are 80,000 to 90,000 clones in the sample; 85% to 90% occur only once, and about 5.1% lies in the top ten. The V gene is TRBV30, the J gene TRBJ1-1; D unresolved. Sequencing was done on a sample of peripheral blood. The receptor's source is a man in his forties or fifties with acute or convalescent COVID-19. CDR3 bases: TGTGCCTGCGAGGGAGGGTACACTGAAGCTTTCTTT. The encoded protein is CACEGGYTEAFF.